The 21 T cell receptor beta chains presented below share a single source sample, sequenced in a study of CXCR3-negative and CXCR3-positive naive CD8 T cells. UMI-labeled TRB cDNA libraries were prepared by 5' RACE. Reprocessing the 5' RACE reads, TCRdb reports a single entry for every CDR3 protein and omits DNA. The specimen's table records 45,000 or so distinct CDR3 sequences. The sequenced sample consisted of memory CD8+ T cells from blood. These receptors were obtained from a human donor in good health. Some clones in this sample may be carry-over from other donors' samples.

CDR3 protein: CASSQGRDRRGYEQYF. The chain is built from TRBV3-1 and TRBJ2-7; TCRdb names TRBD1, which stays unverified in the absence of DNA. The CDR3 is 16 amino acids. Germline CDR1 reads LGHDT; CDR2 reads YNNKEL (reference sequence).

The rearrangement uses TRBV6-5 and TRBJ1-1; TCRdb names TRBD1, which stays unverified in the absence of DNA. CDR1 is MNHEY, CDR2 SVGAGI, per germline. This CDR3 has 14 residues. CDR3 region: CASSYFGAGAEAFF.

This chain links TRBV20-1 with TRBJ1-2; TCRdb selects TRBD1, and the lack of DNA leaves this call unchecked. CDR1 is DFQATT, CDR2 SNEGSKA, per germline (reference sequence). This CDR3 has 13 amino acids. The CDR3 sequence is CSEGTGKRNGYTF.

The J gene is TRBJ2-7, the V gene TRBV14; TCRdb's D call, TRBD1, is unchecked because there is no DNA. This CDR3 is 14 amino acids long. Germline V gives CDR1 SGHDN, CDR2 FVKESK. The CDR3 is CASSQLQGSYEQYF.

Considering frequency, this clonotype is medium-sized. The V call is TRBV6-2 or TRBV6-3, the J call TRBJ2-2. The CDR3 is 13 amino acids. Germline V gives CDR1 MNHEY, CDR2 SVGEGT. The CDR3 is CASSVQDTGELFF.

The chain uses TRBV29-1 and TRBJ1-4. Germline V gene sequence: CDR1 SQVTM, CDR2 ANQGSEA. This CDR3 is 11 amino acids long. The CDR3 sequence: CSAPMGEKLFF.

The chain carries TRBV11-2 and TRBJ1-2. This CDR3 comprises 13 residues. The V gene's germline CDR1 is SGHAT and CDR2 FQNNGV. This chain's CDR3 is CASSFTVNYGYTF.

This chain joins TRBV28 and TRBJ2-1. The germline CDR1 and CDR2 sequences are MDHEN and SYDVKM. CDR3 length: 13 residues. The CDR3 sequence: CASSPGTYNEQFF.

The V call is TRBV9, the J call TRBJ2-1; TCRdb names TRBD1, which stays unverified in the absence of DNA. Germline V gives CDR1 SGDLS, CDR2 YYNGEE. There are 16 residues in the CDR3. This chain's CDR3 is CASSVAKWGSYNEQFF.

The J gene is TRBJ2-3, the V gene TRBV12-3 or TRBV12-4; TCRdb indicates TRBD2, and absent DNA this call remains unverified. The CDR3 consists of 14 residues. CDR3 residues: CASSFRLASDTQYF.

This chain uses TRBV25-1 with TRBJ2-1; the D call of TRBD1 rests on TCRdb alone, since no DNA is present to check it. CDR1 is MGHDK, CDR2 SYGVNS, per germline. The CDR3 spans 15 residues. The CDR3 loop reads CASSGELYRIDEQFF.

This chain joins TRBV28 and TRBJ2-3. Germline loops: CDR1 MDHEN, CDR2 SYDVKM. This CDR3 contains 17 residues. The CDR3 sequence: CASSPVGVGAGTDTQYF.

CDR3: CASSKSLAGSTDTQYF. The chain uses TRBV21-1 and TRBJ2-3; TCRdb selects TRBD2, and the lack of DNA leaves this call unchecked. TRBV21-1 is marked as a pseudogene. This CDR3 is 16 amino acids long.

The rearrangement uses TRBV28 and TRBJ2-4; TCRdb proposes TRBD2, but this gene call is untestable without DNA. CDR3 length equals 18 residues. Germline CDR1 is MDHEN and CDR2 is SYDVKM. The CDR3 loop is CASSLYSGSGAAKNIQYF. The full variable domain, its missing parts supplied by reference TRBV28 and TRBJ2-4, is DVKVTQSSRYLVKRTGEKVFLECVQDMDHENMFWYRQDPGLGLRLIYFSYDVKMKEKGDIPEGYSVSREKKERFSLILESASTNQTSMYLCASSLYSGSGAAKNIQYFGAGTRLSVL.

V is TRBV14 and J is TRBJ1-6; TCRdb returns TRBD1, unconfirmable since there is no DNA. From germline, CDR1 is SGHDN and CDR2 FVKESK. The CDR3 loop spans 18 amino acids. CDR3 region: CASSQEGAGPLYNSPLHF.

Frequency places this clonotype as medium-sized. V gene TRBV7-8 combines with J gene TRBJ2-7. The CDR3 length is 12 residues. CDR1 and CDR2 (germline): SGHVS, FQNEAQ. CDR3 loop: CASSTPSYEQYF.

The genes are TRBV10-3 and TRBJ2-2. The CDR3 is 14 residues long. CDR1 and CDR2 from the germline V gene are ENHRY and SYGVKD. The CDR3 is CAISESSTSGELFF.

This chain connects TRBV20-1 to TRBJ2-4; TCRdb returns TRBD1, unconfirmable since there is no DNA. CDR1 and CDR2 (germline): DFQATT, SNEGSKA (reference sequence). The CDR3 length is 14 residues. The CDR3 loop is CSAREKGDPNIQYF.

V usage is TRBV12-5 and J usage is TRBJ1-5; TCRdb's D call, TRBD1, is unchecked because there is no DNA. The germline V gene has CDR1 LGHNT and CDR2 FRNRAP. The CDR3 sequence is 15 residues long. The CDR3 loop is CASGPGRGFNQPQHF. The whole variable domain, remainder taken from reference TRBV12-5 and TRBJ1-5, is DARVTQTPRHKVTEMGQEVTMRCQPILGHNTVFWYRQTMMQGLELLAYFRNRAPLDDSGMPKDRFSAEMPDATLATLKIQPSEPRDSAVYFCASGPGRGFNQPQHFGDGTRLSIL.

The gene calls are TRBV7-2 and TRBJ2-7; TCRdb reports TRBD2, a call that lacks DNA to check it against. The CDR3 is made up of 14 amino acids. CDR1 is SGHTA, CDR2 FQGNSA, per germline. The CDR3 loop is CASSYGRDYYEQYF.

The CDR3 sequence: CSATQGDVTLAKNIQYF. The J gene is TRBJ2-4, the V gene TRBV20-1; TCRdb lists TRBD1, though no DNA is available to test this call. The V gene's germline CDR1 is DFQATT and CDR2 SNEGSKA (reference sequence). This CDR3 is built from 17 residues.